This T cell receptor beta chain was observed in a study of cytomegalovirus exposure and HLA in healthy donors. Study at large: Within an early data release were 65 million to 90 million unique TCRs drawn from HLA-typed donors. There were 350 to 400 genotyped donors. Of these, roughly 80% fell in the genetic ancestry cluster associated with self-reported Caucasian donors.

CDR1 is SGDLS and CDR2 is YYNGEE in the germline V gene. V was clipped by 0 bases and J by 5 bases, with 6 bases between them. The CDR3 length is 13 residues. General study points: V- and J-gene trimming in TCR beta was tied to a missense DCLRE1C variant by an analysis performed later.

As to this clone: Antigen specificity is unknown.

PCR employed 60 Vbeta and 13 Jbeta primers. Original methodology: In a later analysis, of tens of millions of unique beta chains, about 11 million appeared in at least two donors. Clones were read by immunoSEQ multiplex PCR, and TCRdb kept only the in-frame ones, dropping some. That table gives V, J and clone size, and the DNA gave D and trimming. The sample lists tens of thousands of clones; 72% were seen once. This rearrangement joins TRBV9 to TRBJ2-1; D gene unclear. The sequence was obtained from a man aged 55 to 69 in good health and CMV-seropositive. The sequenced material came from PBMCs. CDR3 protein: CASSVGQHNEQFF. The CDR3 nucleotides are TGTGCCAGCAGCGTAGGACAACACAATGAGCAGTTCTTC.